The T cell receptor (beta chain) described here comes from a study of T cells in narcolepsy. Across the study: Donors had narcolepsy type 1 or type 2, or were healthy controls.

The table came from immunoSEQ multiplex PCR; TCRdb's copy has only in-frame clones and leaves some out. The sample lists about 40,000 clones, roughly 88% seen once, with about 1.5% in the top ten. The study, taken as a whole, reports: Blood of same and different patients, but not healthy controls, reportedly held recurring autoreactive clonotypes.

The germline gives CDR1 LNHDA, CDR2 SQIVND (reference sequence). V was clipped by 5 bases and J by 5 bases; unmatched bases: 10. The CDR3 runs to 15 residues. About this clone: Antigen: not known.

The origin of this receptor is a human donor with narcolepsy. The gene calls are TRBV19 and TRBJ2-5, with TRBD1 matching over 8 bases. The sequenced sample was CD45RA- memory CD4+ T cells from PBMCs. CDR3 sequence (DNA): TGTGCCAGTAGTGACGGACAGGGTGGGAAGGAGACCCAGTACTTC. Its translation is CASSDGQGGKETQYF.